Following are 26 T cell receptor beta chains from one sample sequenced in a study of blood T cell repertoires in COVID-19 (TCRdb year 2020). Receptor amplification or capture employed the immunoSEQ multiplex PCR assay. TCRdb took over this immuneACCESS table, retaining in-frame rearrangements with V and J assigned. Such tables are incomplete; in checked studies, under half of the missing clones stem from an unresolved V gene, and the remainder is unexplained. For this sample there are 45,000 to 55,000 clones; about nine tenths appear just once. The ten largest clones capture 8.4% of the sample. Material: peripheral blood. All receptors come from a woman between 40 and 55 years old with active COVID-19.

This chain connects TRBV18 to TRBJ1-4, with D possibly matching TRBD1 (5 bases). Trimming took 1 base from V and 7 from J, leaving 10 bases between them. This CDR3 has 14 residues. CDR1 is KGHSH and CDR2 is LQKENI in the germline V gene. The CDR3 is CASSPLKGIEKLFF. The CDR3 nucleotides are TGTGCCAGCTCACCACTCAAGGGGATTGAAAAACTGTTTTTT.

This rearrangement joins TRBV24-1 to TRBJ1-1, with D maybe TRBD1 (6 bases). Germline lookup yields CDR1 KGHDR and CDR2 SFDVKD. This CDR3 comprises 15 residues. Trimming cost V 4 bases and J 4 bases, with 15 bases left between them. The CDR3 DNA follows: TGTGCCACCAGTGACTCCACGAGGGGGGGCACTGAAGCTTTCTTT. Its protein product is CATSDSTRGGTEAFF.

The chain employs TRBV5-1 and TRBJ1-2, with 11 bases aligning to TRBD1. After removal of 2 bases from V and 3 bases from J, the junction contained 9 bases not matched to a gene. CDR1 SGHRS and CDR2 YFSETQ come from the germline V gene. The length of the CDR3 is 17 residues. CDR3 DNA sequence: TGCGCCAGCAGCTTAGAGGACAGGGGGCGCGTCGACTATGGCTACACCTTC. Protein: CASSLEDRGRVDYGYTF. Full variable domain (outside the CDR3, taken from reference TRBV5-1 and TRBJ1-2): KAGVTQTPRYLIKTRGQQVTLSCSPISGHRSVSWYQQTPGQGLQFLFEYFSETQRNKGNFPGRFSGRQFSNSRSEMNVSTLELGDSALYLCASSLEDRGRVDYGYTFGSGTRLTVV.

The chain recombines TRBV4-1 with TRBJ2-6; TRBD1 matches 8 bases. The CDR3 totals 17 residues. V dropped 4 bases and J dropped 4; count of bases not matched to a gene: 9. CDR1 and CDR2 (germline): MGHRA, YSYEKL. The CDR3 bases are TGCGCCAGCAGCCCTTACAGGGGGACGGGCGGGGCCAACGTCCTGACTTTC. The encoded protein is CASSPYRGTGGANVLTF.

This CDR3 reads CSASIENIQYF. CDR3 nucleotide sequence: TGCAGCGCATCCATAGAAAACATTCAGTACTTC. V gene TRBV29-1 combines with J gene TRBJ2-4, with D unclear. Germline CDR1 is SQVTM and CDR2 is ANQGSEA. The CDR3 sequence is 11 residues long. V was trimmed by 7 bases and J by 5 bases, leaving 9 bases between them.

This chain links TRBV3-1 (or the pseudogene TRBV3-2) with TRBJ2-1; TRBD1 might be the D (5 bases). Germline V lookup: CDR1 LGHDT, CDR2 YNNKEL (reference sequence). Trimming stripped 4 bases from V and 6 bases from J, with 19 bases between. The CDR3 contains 16 residues. The CDR3 DNA sequence: TGTGCCAGCAGCCCATTCGACAGAGTTAAATTCAATGAGCAGTTCTTC. Translated: CASSPFDRVKFNEQFF.

V usage is TRBV5-5 and J usage is TRBJ2-5; 9 bases fit TRBD1. The length of the CDR3 is 15 residues. The ends lost 3 bases at V and 1 base at J; junction bases unmatched: 4. Germline-derived CDR1 and CDR2 are SGHKS and YYEKEE (reference sequence). CDR3 protein: CASSSVTGGQETQYF. The CDR3 region has the DNA TGTGCCAGCAGCTCAGTGACAGGGGGCCAAGAGACCCAGTACTTC. The variable domain in full, with the rest retrieved from reference TRBV5-5 and TRBJ2-5, is DAGVTQSPTHLIKTRGQQVTLRCSPISGHKSVSWYQQVLGQGPQFIFQYYEKEERGRGNFPDRFSARQFPNYSSELNVNALLLGDSALYLCASSSVTGGQETQYFGPGTRLLVL.

The chain combines TRBV7-3 with TRBJ2-1, with no clear D. V was pared by 2 bases and J by 6 bases, with 17 bases between. The CDR3 consists of 16 residues. Germline V CDR1 and CDR2: SGHTA, FQGTGA. CDR3 nucleotides: TGTGCCAGCAGCTTAGGTATAGGAGATTATGGCAATGAGCAGTTCTTC. It translates to CASSLGIGDYGNEQFF. Looking up the rest from reference TRBV7-3 and TRBJ2-1 gives the full variable domain: GAGVSQTPSNKVTEKGKYVELRCDPISGHTALYWYRQSLGQGPEFLIYFQGTGAADDSGLPNDRFFAVRPEGSVSTLKIQRTERGDSAVYLCASSLGIGDYGNEQFFGPGTRLTVL.

The rearrangement uses TRBV7-3 and TRBJ1-6; D uncertain. The CDR3 is 14 residues long. Germline loops: CDR1 SGHTA, CDR2 FQGTGA. V dropped 2 bases and J dropped 6 bases, with 8 bases sitting between them. The CDR3 loop reads CASSLGVFNSPLHF. In DNA, the CDR3 is TGTGCCAGCAGCTTAGGAGTATTTAATTCACCCCTCCACTTT.

CDR3 nucleotides: TGTGCCAGCAGCCCCCGGGACAGGTTTTACGAGCAGTACTTC. Residues: CASSPRDRFYEQYF. This chain links TRBV13 with TRBJ2-7; 8 bases fit TRBD1. V shed 5 bases and J 4 bases; nucleotides not matched to a gene: 7. The CDR3 contains 14 residues. From germline, CDR1 is PRHDT and CDR2 FYEKMQ (reference sequence).

The V and J genes are TRBV6-6 and TRBJ1-2; 7 positions agree with TRBD1. The CDR3 spans 15 residues. Germline V lookup: CDR1 MNHNY, CDR2 SVGAGI (reference sequence). With 4 bases clipped from V and 2 bases from J, the junction kept 7 bases outside the gene matches. CDR3 nucleotides: TGTGCCAGCAGTTCAGGGGGAACCAAGAACTATGGCTACACCTTC. It encodes CASSSGGTKNYGYTF.

The V call is TRBV27, the J call TRBJ2-7, with 10 bases matching TRBD1. V shed 6 bases, J shed 2 bases, and the junction held 7 bases outside the gene matches. The germline V gene has CDR1 MNHEY and CDR2 SMNVEV (reference sequence). The CDR3 spans 15 residues. The CDR3 region is CASSQGQGTAYEQYF. The CDR3, as DNA: TGTGCCAGCAGCCAGGGACAGGGGACTGCCTACGAGCAGTACTTC.

This clone has more than one count but fewer than ten. The chain couples TRBV2 to TRBJ1-5; D perhaps matches TRBD1 (5 bases). CDR1 and CDR2 (germline): SNHLY, FYNNEI. The CDR3 is 14 amino acids. The V gene lost 3 bases and the J gene lost 4 bases, with 10 bases spanning the gap. The CDR3 nucleotides are TGTGCCAGCAGTGACAGGGCAAGGAATCAGCCCCAGCATTTT. Translated: CASSDRARNQPQHF.

The genes are TRBV23-1 and TRBJ2-7, with 10 bases fitting TRBD1. TRBV23-1 falls under the ORF class, with uncertain function. The CDR3 loop spans 19 amino acids. V shed 6 bases and J 5 bases; nucleotides not matched to a gene: 22. The CDR3 nucleotides are TGCGCCAGCAGCCGACCGGGGACAGGGGCCAATGCCTGTAGAAACGAGCAGTACTTC. This sequence encodes CASSRPGTGANACRNEQYF.

The CDR3 sequence is CASSVGTGSLRNEKLFF. CDR3 DNA: TGTGCCAGCAGCGTAGGCACAGGGTCTTTAAGGAATGAAAAACTGTTTTTT. The chain has TRBV9 and TRBJ1-4, with a weak D call TRBD1 (6 bases). V was pared by 0 bases and J by 5 bases, with 17 bases between. The CDR3 totals 17 residues. Germline CDR1 and CDR2: SGDLS and YYNGEE. Drawing the rest from reference TRBV9 and TRBJ1-4, the complete variable domain is DSGVTQTPKHLITATGQRVTLRCSPRSGDLSVYWYQQSLDQGLQFLIQYYNGEERAKGNILERFSAQQFPDLHSELNLSSLELGDSALYFCASSVGTGSLRNEKLFFGSGTQLSVL.

The V call is TRBV6-2 or TRBV6-3, the J call TRBJ2-5; 10 bases line up with TRBD2. The CDR3 runs 14 residues. V trimming: 4 bases; J trimming: 1 base; junction bases outside the gene matches: 0. Looked up from germline, CDR1 is MNHEY and CDR2 is SVGEGT. DNA of the CDR3: TGTGCCAGCAGTTTAGCGGGGGGCCAAGAGACCCAGTACTTC. It yields the protein CASSLAGGQETQYF.

This clone was picked up one time. The rearrangement joins TRBV18 to TRBJ2-1; a possible D gene is TRBD1 (5 bases). Germline V lookup: CDR1 KGHSH, CDR2 LQKENI. The CDR3 length is 17 residues. The V end was cut by 2 bases, the J end by 1 base, with 15 bases between. CDR3 in DNA: TGTGCCAGCTCACCAGAAAGAACAGGTGTTTCCTACAATGAGCAGTTCTTC. Its protein product is CASSPERTGVSYNEQFF.

There are a few counts of this clone. The chain links TRBV7-6 to TRBJ1-5; D is ambiguous. Trimming left V 2 bases short and J 10 bases short, with 9 bases between. The germline CDR1 and CDR2 sequences are SGHVS and FNYEAQ. The CDR3 covers 12 residues. CDR3 amino acids: CASSLNGGPQHF. In DNA, the CDR3 is TGTGCCAGCAGCTTAAATGGCGGCCCCCAGCATTTT.

The rearrangement joins TRBV21-1 to TRBJ2-3; TRBD2 is taken as the D call from the table, unchecked against the DNA. TRBV21-1 is flagged as a pseudogene. The CDR3 is 18 amino acids. CDR3 nucleotides: TGTGCCAGCAGCAATCGCCCGACTAGAGGGGTGTGCACAGATACGCAGTATTTT. As protein: CASSNRPTRGVCTDTQYF.

This clone was counted only a few times. The chain is built from TRBV5-6 and TRBJ1-2; 7 positions match TRBD1. After removal of 6 bases from V and 0 bases from J, the junction contained 11 bases not matched to a gene. CDR3 length: 16 residues. Germline-derived CDR1 and CDR2 are SGHDT and YYEEEE. The CDR3 region has the DNA TGTGCCAGCACCATGGGGTTCGGGACAGCTAACTATGGCTACACCTTC. Its translation is CASTMGFGTANYGYTF.

V gene TRBV12-5 combines with J gene TRBJ2-1; D not resolved. The CDR3 is 15 residues long. The germline V gene has CDR1 LGHNT and CDR2 FRNRAP. Trimming stripped 2 bases from V and 0 bases from J, with 8 bases between. The CDR3 bases are TGTGCTAGTGGTTTGACTCGTAGCTCCTACAATGAGCAGTTCTTC. Its protein is CASGLTRSSYNEQFF.

As to this clone: The identical CDR3 is also encoded by other nucleotide sequences in the sample. This chain connects TRBV19 to TRBJ2-5, with 8 bases aligning to TRBD1. V trimming: 4 bases; J trimming: 2 bases; junction bases outside the gene matches: 3. Germline V lookup: CDR1 LNHDA, CDR2 SQIVND (reference sequence). The CDR3 spans 14 residues. DNA of the CDR3: TGTGCCAGTAGTACCACAGGGGGGCAAGAGACCCAGTACTTC. Translating gives CASSTTGGQETQYF.

V is TRBV5-4 and J is TRBJ2-1; 8 bases line up with TRBD1. With 2 bases clipped from V and 5 bases from J, the junction kept 3 bases outside the gene matches. This CDR3 is 14 amino acids long. Germline lookup yields CDR1 SGHNT and CDR2 YYREEE (reference sequence). CDR3 region: CASSLGQGDNEQFF. In DNA form, the CDR3 reads TGTGCCAGCAGCTTAGGACAGGGAGACAATGAGCAGTTCTTC.

The chain uses TRBV13 and TRBJ2-5; 9 positions match TRBD1. CDR3 length: 14 amino acids. In germline, CDR1 is PRHDT, CDR2 FYEKMQ (reference sequence). The V segment lost 5 bases and the J segment 1 base; nucleotides outside the gene matches: 2. CDR3 sequence: CASSTTGGQETQYF. The CDR3 DNA sequence: TGTGCCAGCAGCACGACAGGGGGCCAAGAGACCCAGTACTTC.

This clone was seen only once. The CDR3 spells CASSGAGGSREQFF. In DNA form, the CDR3 reads TGTGCCAGCAGCGGGGCGGGGGGGTCGAGGGAGCAGTTCTTC. The chain recombines TRBV7-9 with TRBJ2-1; 9 nucleotides agree with TRBD2. The CDR3 totals 14 residues. The V segment lost 5 bases and the J segment 10 bases; nucleotides outside the gene matches: 9. Germline V gene lookup returns CDR1 SEHNR and CDR2 FQNEAQ (reference sequence).

The chain links TRBV3-1 (or the pseudogene TRBV3-2) to TRBJ1-2; 7 nucleotides line up with TRBD1. J lost 8 bases, V lost 0 bases, and 6 bases had no gene match. Germline V lookup: CDR1 LGHDT, CDR2 YNNKEL (reference sequence). CDR3 length equals 14 residues. The CDR3 DNA reads TGTGCCAGCAGCCAAGACAGGGGGGCAGGCGGCTACACCTTC. This gives the protein CASSQDRGAGGYTF.